The following is a TCR beta chain sequence with its context. Its antigen remains undetermined. One junction end does not reproduce the germline sequence, and a read error may be involved. Library prep was done by the immunoSEQ multiplex PCR assay. Sequencing of the T-cell receptor beta chain repertoire was carried out together with a 770-gene immune expression panel. Entries here come from immuneACCESS through TCRdb and include only in-frame sequences with V and J called. Some clones fail to appear in such tables; in the studies checked, an unresolved V gene covers under half of the shortfall, and the cause of the remainder is unknown. This sample gives about 3,100 clones in total; about 81% of them show up just once. The ten top clones hold approximately 10% of the sample. The cohort was made up of 39 patients with surgically resected non-small-cell lung cancer, each of whom had both a primary tumor specimen and a brain metastasis specimen. The tumor specimens used were formalin-fixed, paraffin-embedded tissues taken from archives.

Reading from cysteine to phenylalanine, the CDR3 counts 14 amino acids. Just the 42-base CDR3 DNA is kept, in frame starting at base 1. CDR1 MDHEN and CDR2 SYDVKM are derived from the germline V gene. This entry comes from a study of brain metastases from non-small cell lung cancer (dated by TCRdb to about 2019). Describing the broader study: The study profiled the immune microenvironment of paired resected primary tumors and brain metastases taken from patients with non-small-cell lung cancer. Results and caveats for the whole study, not just this receptor: TCR repertoires were found to be largely shared between paired brain metastases and primary tumors, although sparse T-cell densities were observed in the brain metastases. Lower T-cell infiltration was exhibited by brain metastases compared with primary tumors (P < 0.001). T-cell clones were apparently expanded in almost 65% of brain metastases relative to the matched primary tumors.

Recombination linked TRBV28 to TRBJ1-5; too little of a D gene remains to name it. This receptor was taken from a donor over 35 with non-small cell lung cancer. The sequenced sample was tissue from a brain metastasis. What the cell subset or site label conveys for this sample: resected brain metastasis paired with primary lung tumor. The CDR3 has the sequence CASSFNWSNQPQHF. The DNA sequence is TGTGCCAGCAGTTTCAATTGGAGCAATCAACCCCAGCATTTT.